The 32 T cell receptor beta chains below were found in one sample sequenced in a study of blood T cell repertoires in COVID-19. TCRdb's copy holds only in-frame clones and misses some; the assay was immunoSEQ multiplex PCR. The sample has about 100,000 clones, 90% seen once; the top ten hold approximately 1.6%. Sequencing was carried out using peripheral blood. The receptors originated from a human donor with active COVID-19. The donor label of this sample is uncertain.

The chain uses TRBV19 and TRBJ1-5; 9 bases match TRBD1. Per the germline V gene, CDR1 is LNHDA and CDR2 is SQIVND (reference sequence). The CDR3 length is 22 residues. Unmatched junction bases numbered 24, after V lost 5 bases and J lost 1 base. As DNA, the CDR3 is TGTGCCAGTAGTGCGTACAGGGGGCGGAACAACCAAAAGGGGAAAAGCAATCAGCCCCAGCATTTT. It is translated as CASSAYRGRNNQKGKSNQPQHF.

This clone occurred a few times. The V and J genes are TRBV19 and TRBJ2-7, with 10 bases that match TRBD1. In germline, CDR1 is LNHDA, CDR2 SQIVND (reference sequence). The V segment lost 4 bases and the J segment 5 bases; nucleotides outside the gene matches: 5. The CDR3 runs 14 residues. The CDR3 spells CASSTGTGDNEQYF. In DNA form, the CDR3 reads TGTGCCAGTAGTACCGGGACAGGGGATAACGAGCAGTACTTC.

The V gene is TRBV2, the J gene TRBJ1-4; D remains unclear. The germline gives CDR1 SNHLY, CDR2 FYNNEI. V dropped 0 bases and J dropped 3 bases, with 8 bases sitting between them. CDR3 length: 15 residues. The CDR3 DNA follows: TGTGCCAGCAGTGAAGCCGGCGGGCCTAATGAAAAACTGTTTTTT. Protein sequence: CASSEAGGPNEKLFF.

The gene calls are TRBV7-8 and TRBJ2-1; TRBD1 agrees at 11 bases. There are 16 residues in the CDR3. Germline trimming cut 3 bases from V and 8 bases from J; bases unmatched to any gene: 9. Per germline, CDR1 SGHVS and CDR2 FQNEAQ. The CDR3 DNA reads TGTGCCAGCAGCTTGTTTCCGGGACAGGGGGAAGATGAGCAGTTCTTC. Amino acids: CASSLFPGQGEDEQFF.

V and J are TRBV18 and TRBJ2-2; no clear D gene. The ends were cut back, 1 base at V and 0 bases at J, with 3 bases in the middle. Germline V gene data show CDR1 as KGHSH and CDR2 as LQKENI. The CDR3 runs to 14 residues. DNA of the CDR3: TGTGCCAGCTCACCACTAACGAACACCGGGGAGCTGTTTTTT. The encoded protein is CASSPLTNTGELFF.

This chain links TRBV9 with TRBJ1-6, with no clear D. Between the trimmed V and J ends, which lost 0 bases and 7 bases, there was a span of 8 bases. From germline, CDR1 is SGDLS and CDR2 YYNGEE. This CDR3 spans 14 amino acids. CDR3 bases: TGTGCCAGCAGCGTAGAGACGGGGAATTCACCCCTCCACTTT. This sequence encodes CASSVETGNSPLHF. Supplemented by reference TRBV9 and TRBJ1-6, the full variable domain reads DSGVTQTPKHLITATGQRVTLRCSPRSGDLSVYWYQQSLDQGLQFLIQYYNGEERAKGNILERFSAQQFPDLHSELNLSSLELGDSALYFCASSVETGNSPLHFGNGTRLTVT.

This chain uses TRBV14 with TRBJ1-1; D gene ambiguous. Between the trimmed V and J ends, which lost 0 bases and 2 bases, there was a span of 13 bases. The CDR3 has 16 residues. Germline CDR1 SGHDN, CDR2 FVKESK. The DNA of the CDR3 is TGTGCCAGCAGCCAAGATCGAGGGCAGACAAACACTGAAGCTTTCTTT. Amino acids: CASSQDRGQTNTEAFF.

This chain joins TRBV7-2 and TRBJ1-2, with TRBD1 identical over 8 bases. The length of the CDR3 is 13 residues. Germline CDR1 and CDR2: SGHTA and FQGNSA. The V gene end was trimmed by 5 bases and the J gene end by 7 bases; junction bases not matched to a gene: 6. CDR3: CASSLTGEGGYTF. For the CDR3, the DNA is TGTGCCAGCAGCCTGACAGGGGAGGGTGGCTACACCTTC.

The chain couples TRBV9 to TRBJ2-2, with D tentatively TRBD2 (6 bases). Trimming left V 3 bases short and J 6 bases short, with 12 bases between. CDR3 length equals 14 residues. Per germline, CDR1 SGDLS and CDR2 YYNGEE. The CDR3 reads CASSGGVGAGELFF. CDR3 DNA: TGTGCCAGCAGCGGCGGGGTGGGGGCCGGGGAGCTGTTTTTT.

V gene TRBV28 combines with J gene TRBJ2-3, with 9 bases lining up with TRBD1. CDR1 MDHEN and CDR2 SYDVKM come from the germline V gene. The CDR3 has 16 amino acids. With V trimmed by 4 bases and J by 2 bases, 7 bases remained unmatched. Here the CDR3 DNA reads TGTGCCAGCAGTTCATCCGGGACAGGGAACACAGATACGCAGTATTTT. It translates to CASSSSGTGNTDTQYF.

The chain is built from TRBV7-9 and TRBJ2-6; 9 bases align to TRBD1. CDR1 and CDR2 from the germline V gene are SEHNR and FQNEAQ (reference sequence). The CDR3 runs 17 residues. Trimming at V came to 10 bases and at J to 1 base, leaving 11 bases not matched to a gene. This CDR3 reads CATRLTGGTSGANVLTF. The CDR3, as DNA: TGTGCCACCAGGCTCACAGGGGGCACTTCTGGGGCCAACGTCCTGACTTTC.

CDR3 sequence reads: CASSFDRGNYGYTF. The DNA for the CDR3 is TGTGCCAGCAGCTTTGACAGGGGTAACTATGGCTACACCTTC. V gene TRBV5-5 combines with J gene TRBJ1-2, with 8 bases matching TRBD1. The CDR3 has 14 residues. Germline assignment: CDR1 SGHKS and CDR2 YYEKEE (reference sequence). V lost 2 bases to trimming and J lost 1 base; unmatched junction nucleotides: 1.

The rearrangement joins TRBV6-5 to TRBJ1-2; 9 nucleotides line up with TRBD1. Per germline, CDR1 MNHEY and CDR2 SVGAGI. V gave up 2 bases and J gave up 4 bases; unmatched junction bases: 2. The CDR3 consists of 14 residues. The CDR3, as DNA: TGTGCCAGCAGTTACCTGGGACAGGGCTATGGCTACACCTTC. Residues: CASSYLGQGYGYTF.

V and J are TRBV7-9 and TRBJ2-7, with 7 bases identical to TRBD1. CDR1 is SEHNR, CDR2 FQNEAQ, per germline (reference sequence). V lost 1 base to trimming and J lost 2 bases; unmatched junction nucleotides: 2. The CDR3 runs 14 residues. CDR3 DNA sequence: TGTGCCAGCAGCTTAGACAGGGGAACCTACGAGCAGTACTTC. Amino acid sequence: CASSLDRGTYEQYF.

In regard to this clone: Other DNA sequences in this sample translate to the same CDR3. The chain recombines TRBV4-3 with TRBJ2-7; tentatively, D is TRBD2 (5 bases). V was shortened by 0 bases and J by 7 bases, with 10 bases between the two germline ends. This CDR3 is 13 amino acids long. Germline-derived CDR1 and CDR2 are LGHNA and YSLEER. Here the CDR3 reads CASSQDSGREQYF. The CDR3 region has the DNA TGCGCCAGCAGCCAAGATTCGGGGAGAGAGCAGTACTTC.

CDR3 nucleotides: TGTGCCAGCAGCTTAGGTGGCGGGGTTACCTACAATGAGCAGTTCTTC. Its protein product is CASSLGGGVTYNEQFF. The V gene is TRBV7-8, the J gene TRBJ2-1; tentatively, D is TRBD2 (6 bases). V lost 1 base to trimming and J lost 2 bases, with 12 bases between them. The CDR3 is 16 residues long. In germline, CDR1 is SGHVS, CDR2 FQNEAQ.

The V call is TRBV6-2 or TRBV6-3, the J call TRBJ2-7, with D maybe TRBD1 (5 bases). V lost 4 bases and J lost 1, with 11 bases in between. The germline CDR1 and CDR2 sequences are MNHEY and SVGEGT. CDR3 length equals 14 residues. In DNA form, the CDR3 reads TGTGCCAGCAGTTTGACAGCTATTTCCTACGAGCAGTACTTC. Its protein is CASSLTAISYEQYF.

The J gene is TRBJ1-4, the V gene TRBV7-2, with 7 bases lining up with TRBD1. Trimming took 0 bases from V and 5 from J; bases not matched to a gene: 3. Germline V gives CDR1 SGHTA, CDR2 FQGNSA. The CDR3 totals 15 residues. The DNA of the CDR3 is TGTGCCAGCAGCTTAGCGAGGGGGCCGAATGAAAAACTGTTTTTT. It encodes CASSLARGPNEKLFF.

V is TRBV29-1 and J is TRBJ2-1; 8 bases map to TRBD1. The CDR3 spans 12 residues. V shed 5 bases, J shed 8 bases, and the junction held 5 bases outside the gene matches. Germline CDR1 reads SQVTM; CDR2 reads ANQGSEA. The CDR3 loop is CSVRQGWDEQFF. The DNA for the CDR3 is TGCAGCGTTCGACAGGGGTGGGATGAGCAGTTCTTC.

The chain recombines TRBV27 with TRBJ2-5, with a weak D call TRBD1 (6 bases). Trimming cost V 5 bases and J 3 bases, with 10 bases left between them. Looked up from germline, CDR1 is MNHEY and CDR2 is SMNVEV (reference sequence). The CDR3 loop spans 13 amino acids. This CDR3 is CASSTWTEETQYF. As DNA, the CDR3 is TGTGCCAGCAGTACCTGGACAGAAGAGACCCAGTACTTC.

This clone was counted once. The chain recombines TRBV12-3 or TRBV12-4 with TRBJ1-1; possible D gene TRBD1, 6 bases. This CDR3 is built from 13 residues. V was clipped by 6 bases and J by 11 bases, with 19 bases between them. CDR3 region: CASSPTGTLGAFF. As DNA, the CDR3 is TGTGCCAGCAGCCCCACCGGGACACTTGGCGCTTTCTTT.

This sequence joins TRBV9 and TRBJ2-1; D may be TRBD2 (5 bases). V lost 0 bases and J lost 5, with 15 bases in between. The CDR3 spans 16 residues. Germline V gene lookup returns CDR1 SGDLS and CDR2 YYNGEE. The CDR3 coding sequence is TGTGCCAGCAGCGTAGCTATAGCTAGCAGAGACAATGAGCAGTTCTTC. This gives the protein CASSVAIASRDNEQFF.

The rearrangement joins TRBV2 to TRBJ1-1; D unclear. The V gene lost 6 bases and the J gene lost 4 bases, with 9 bases spanning the gap. CDR3 length: 12 amino acids. Germline V gene lookup returns CDR1 SNHLY and CDR2 FYNNEI. The CDR3 nucleotides are TGTGCCAGCAGCGCAGTTGGCACTGAAGCTTTCTTT. It yields the protein CASSAVGTEAFF.

This chain links TRBV19 with TRBJ2-2; 7 positions match TRBD1. Germline CDR1 LNHDA, CDR2 SQIVND (reference sequence). V dropped 7 bases and J dropped 4; count of bases not matched to a gene: 9. The CDR3 length is 15 residues. The CDR3 DNA is TGTGCCAGTACGTCCGGGACAGTACGCACCGGGGAGCTGTTTTTT. Translating gives CASTSGTVRTGELFF.

As DNA, the CDR3 is TGTGCCAGCAGTGATAGCGGGGGCCATCCTTTCGATACGCAGTATTTT. Its protein is CASSDSGGHPFDTQYF. The gene calls are TRBV28 and TRBJ2-3; 9 nucleotides match TRBD2. The V segment lost 5 bases and the J segment 6 bases; nucleotides outside the gene matches: 12. This CDR3 region has 16 residues. Per germline, CDR1 MDHEN and CDR2 SYDVKM.

This clone has only one observation. This chain joins TRBV2 and TRBJ2-1; D perhaps matches TRBD2 (5 bases). The CDR3 is 15 residues long. Germline V gene data show CDR1 as SNHLY and CDR2 as FYNNEI. The V end was cut by 2 bases, the J end by 5 bases, with 13 bases between. CDR3 amino acids: CASSESPGKNNEQFF. The CDR3 nucleotides read TGTGCCAGCAGTGAATCCCCCGGGAAAAACAATGAGCAGTTCTTC. The whole variable domain, filled in from reference TRBV2 and TRBJ2-1, reads EPEVTQTPSHQVTQMGQEVILRCVPISNHLYFYWYRQILGQKVEFLVSFYNNEISEKSEIFDDQFSVERPDGSNFTLKIRSTKLEDSAMYFCASSESPGKNNEQFFGPGTRLTVL.

The V and J genes are TRBV27 and TRBJ2-7; D uncertain. This CDR3 is built from 13 residues. The V gene lost 4 bases and the J gene lost 1 base, with 8 bases spanning the gap. Germline-derived CDR1 and CDR2 are MNHEY and SMNVEV (reference sequence). CDR3 residues: CASSYSTSYEQYF. The CDR3 DNA reads TGTGCCAGCAGTTACTCCACGTCCTACGAGCAGTACTTC.

The J gene is TRBJ1-4, the V gene TRBV6-1; unclear D gene. This CDR3 spans 12 amino acids. V was shortened by 2 bases and J by 7 bases, with 5 bases between the two germline ends. Germline values: CDR1 MNHNS, CDR2 SASEGT. The CDR3 DNA sequence: TGTGCCAGCAGTGAATTTCTTGAAAAACTGTTTTTT. Amino acid sequence: CASSEFLEKLFF.

The chain uses TRBV11-3 and TRBJ2-1; TRBD1 aligns across 7 bases. With 2 bases clipped from V and 8 bases from J, the junction kept 9 bases outside the gene matches. The V gene's germline CDR1 is SGHNT and CDR2 YENEEA. This CDR3 has 15 amino acids. CDR3 amino acids: CASSLTGVGLDEQFF. As DNA, the CDR3 is TGTGCCAGCAGCTTAACAGGGGTTGGATTGGATGAGCAGTTCTTC.

This sequence joins TRBV11-2 and TRBJ2-7, with 9 bases fitting TRBD1. Germline CDR1 is SGHAT and CDR2 is FQNNGV. V was clipped by 4 bases and J by 2 bases; unmatched bases: 9. The CDR3 extends over 16 amino acids. CDR3 sequence reads: CASSSRPGQGTYEQYF. CDR3 coding DNA: TGTGCCAGCAGCTCCCGACCGGGACAGGGCACCTACGAGCAGTACTTC.

The gene calls are TRBV19 and TRBJ1-1; the D gene is possibly TRBD1 (6 bases). V was cut by 6 bases and J by 1 base, with 15 bases left in between. Germline lookup yields CDR1 LNHDA and CDR2 SQIVND (reference sequence). This CDR3 has 15 residues. This CDR3 is CASSKTGQENTEAFF. The CDR3, as DNA: TGTGCCAGTAGCAAGACGGGACAAGAGAACACTGAAGCTTTCTTT.

The J gene is TRBJ2-1, the V gene TRBV9, with 7 bases fitting TRBD2. This CDR3 contains 16 residues. V was pared by 2 bases and J by 4 bases, with 9 bases of the junction left unmatched. CDR1 is SGDLS, CDR2 YYNGEE, per germline. The CDR3 region is CASSVYGTTPYNEQFF. The CDR3 DNA reads as TGTGCCAGCAGCGTTTACGGGACTACACCTTACAATGAGCAGTTCTTC. Combining the CDR3 with reference TRBV9 and TRBJ2-1 gives the whole variable domain DSGVTQTPKHLITATGQRVTLRCSPRSGDLSVYWYQQSLDQGLQFLIQYYNGEERAKGNILERFSAQQFPDLHSELNLSSLELGDSALYFCASSVYGTTPYNEQFFGPGTRLTVL.